Listed below are T cell receptor beta chains from one sample, sequenced in a study of identical twins. MiXCR, applied by TCRdb to the 5' RACE reads, yields one record per CDR3 protein. The table has roughly 690,000 distinct CDR3 sequences, around 6% seen once. The sequenced sample was naive T cells sorted from blood. These receptors originate from a man between 18 and 35 years old in good health. Both conserved end residues are part of each CDR3. A D gene is named only where the DNA matches it firmly. The size field is filled for only some rows; it gives once, few, many or a size class.

v_call,clone_size,j_call,d_call,cdr3_aa,cdr3_nt
TRBV27,few,TRBJ2-7,TRBD1,CASSLTGTGFYEQYF,TGTGCCAGCAGTTTAACCGGGACAGGGTTTTACGAGCAGTACTTC
TRBV10-3,many,TRBJ2-5,.,CAISDGQETQYF,TGTGCCATCAGCGATGGACAGGAGACCCAGTACTTC
TRBV2,many,TRBJ2-2,.,CASSPRGGSGELFF,TGTGCCAGCTCGCCCAGGGGAGGTTCCGGGGAGCTGTTTTTT
TRBV21-1,many,TRBJ2-5,.,CASSKPGEETQYF,TGTGCCAGCAGCAAACCAGGGGAAGAGACCCAGTACTTC
TRBV5-1,few,TRBJ2-3,TRBD2,CASSLVSGTSDTQYF,TGCGCCAGCAGCTTGGTCAGCGGGACCTCAGATACGCAGTATTTT
TRBV7-2,.,TRBJ2-2,.,CASNYGTGNTGELFF,TGTGCCAGCAACTACGGTACAGGGAACACCGGGGAGCTGTTTTTT
TRBV28,many,TRBJ2-7,TRBD2,CASSKTSGSSYEQYF,TGTGCCAGCAGTAAGACTAGCGGGAGCTCCTACGAGCAGTACTTC
TRBV5-4,few,TRBJ2-7,TRBD2,CASSKGGYEQYF,TGTGCCAGCAGCAAGGGAGGGTACGAGCAGTACTTC
TRBV6-1,many,TRBJ2-1,.,CASSLARNNEQFF,TGTGCCAGCAGCCTTGCGAGGAACAATGAGCAGTTCTTC
TRBV19,.,TRBJ1-1,.,CASSIVRGGDGGEAFF,TGTGCCAGTAGTATAGTGAGGGGTGGGGACGGCGGAGAAGCTTTCTTT
TRBV12-3/TRBV12-4,.,TRBJ2-2,.,CASSLGAGAGELFF,TGTGCCAGCAGTTTAGGGGCGGGTGCCGGGGAGCTGTTTTTT
TRBV5-6,.,TRBJ2-1,TRBD2,CASRQGLAGEAEQFF,TGTGCCAGCAGGCAGGGACTAGCGGGAGAGGCTGAGCAGTTCTTC
TRBV6-5,many,TRBJ2-2,.,CASSYFGSFTGELFF,TGTGCCAGCAGTTACTTCGGCAGTTTCACCGGGGAGCTGTTTTTT
TRBV4-3,.,TRBJ2-5,.,CASSQDRRTATQYF,TGCGCCAGCAGCCAAGATCGGCGAACGGCGACCCAGTACTTC
TRBV5-1,few,TRBJ2-5,TRBD1,CASSSSGTGETQYF,TGCGCCAGCAGCTCATCCGGGACAGGAGAGACCCAGTACTTC
TRBV6-1,few,TRBJ2-1,.,CASSAQGLPYNEQFF,TGTGCCAGCAGCGCACAGGGTCTACCGTACAATGAGCAGTTCTTC
TRBV20-1,many,TRBJ1-6,.,CSARVSDSLGSPLHF,TGCAGTGCTAGAGTCTCGGACTCTTTGGGTTCACCCCTCCACTTT
TRBV5-5,many,TRBJ2-1,.,CASSLESDRLYNEQFF,TGTGCCAGCAGCTTGGAAAGTGACAGGCTGTACAATGAGCAGTTCTTC
TRBV7-2,.,TRBJ2-7,TRBD2,CASSPGPGTSGYEQYF,TGTGCCAGCAGCCCCGGCCCCGGGACTAGCGGTTACGAGCAGTACTTC
TRBV7-9,few,TRBJ2-1,TRBD2,CASRGLAGVMNEQFF,TGTGCCAGCAGAGGCCTAGCGGGAGTAATGAATGAGCAGTTCTTC
TRBV28,.,TRBJ2-3,.,CASSLSLADTDTQYF,TGTGCCAGCAGTTTAAGCTTAGCAGACACAGATACGCAGTATTTT
TRBV12-3/TRBV12-4,.,TRBJ1-2,.,CASSLASGGHGYTF,TGTGCCAGCAGTTTAGCGAGTGGGGGCCATGGCTACACCTTC
TRBV14,few,TRBJ1-5,.,CASSPGTGWPQHF,TGTGCCAGCAGCCCCGGCACGGGGTGGCCCCAGCATTTT
TRBV20-1,many,TRBJ1-6,.,CSARVGPVDNSPLHF,TGCAGTGCTAGAGTAGGACCGGTTGATAATTCACCCCTCCACTTT
TRBV7-9,few,TRBJ1-4,TRBD1,CASNSVTGVSEKLFF,TGTGCCAGCAACTCGGTCACAGGGGTTTCTGAAAAACTGTTTTTT
TRBV28,many,TRBJ2-4,.,CASGERTGMRIQYF,TGTGCCAGCGGCGAAAGGACGGGAATGAGGATTCAGTACTTC
TRBV12-5,many,TRBJ2-1,.,CASEYNEQFF,TGTGCTAGTGAGTACAATGAGCAGTTCTTC
TRBV6-1,few,TRBJ2-1,TRBD1,CASSEDRGNEQFF,TGTGCCAGCAGTGAAGACAGGGGTAATGAGCAGTTCTTC
TRBV9,few,TRBJ2-1,TRBD2,CASSAASGRPEQFF,TGTGCCAGCAGCGCCGCTAGCGGGAGACCTGAGCAGTTCTTC
TRBV18,many,TRBJ2-1,TRBD1,CASSSGQGGYNEQFF,TGTGCCAGCTCGTCGGGACAGGGGGGTTACAATGAGCAGTTCTTC
TRBV28,many,TRBJ2-6,.,CASSLAGIGISGANVLTF,TGTGCCAGCAGTTTAGCTGGGATTGGGATTTCCGGGGCCAACGTCCTGACTTTC
TRBV12-3/TRBV12-4,many,TRBJ2-7,.,CASSLFTLYEQYF,TGTGCCAGCAGTTTGTTTACACTCTACGAGCAGTACTTC
TRBV20-1,many,TRBJ2-6,TRBD1,CSASPGTGVPTGANVLTF,TGCAGTGCTAGTCCCGGGACAGGGGTTCCCACTGGGGCCAACGTCCTGACTTTC
TRBV28,.,TRBJ2-7,.,CASSAGPHVYEQYF,TGTGCCAGCAGCGCGGGACCCCATGTGTACGAGCAGTACTTC
TRBV9,few,TRBJ2-1,.,CASSVWSGDLINNEQFF,TGTGCCAGCAGCGTTTGGTCAGGGGACTTAATCAACAATGAGCAGTTCTTC
TRBV7-9,many,TRBJ2-3,.,CASSGISDTQYF,TGTGCCAGCAGCGGAATTTCGGATACGCAGTATTTT
TRBV6-1,.,TRBJ2-7,TRBD1,CASSVTGPYEQYF,TGTGCCAGCAGTGTGACAGGGCCCTACGAGCAGTACTTC
TRBV12-3/TRBV12-4,many,TRBJ1-1,.,CASSFTRMNTEAFF,TGTGCCAGCAGTTTTACACGGATGAACACTGAAGCTTTCTTT
TRBV14,.,TRBJ1-1,.,CASSPQGSGAEAFF,TGTGCCAGCAGCCCCCAGGGTTCGGGGGCTGAAGCTTTCTTT
TRBV20-1,many,TRBJ2-1,TRBD2,CSGAGLADNEQFF,TGCAGTGGCGCGGGACTAGCAGACAATGAGCAGTTCTTC
TRBV10-3,many,TRBJ2-1,TRBD2,CAISETGLAGYNEQFF,TGTGCCATCAGTGAAACGGGACTAGCGGGGTACAATGAGCAGTTCTTC
TRBV11-3,few,TRBJ2-1,.,CASSITLGGTYNEQFF,TGTGCCAGCAGCATCACGCTAGGGGGAACCTACAATGAGCAGTTCTTC
TRBV5-1,many,TRBJ2-5,.,CASSLGLPDQETQYF,TGCGCCAGCAGCTTGGGTCTGCCAGACCAAGAGACCCAGTACTTC
TRBV7-2,.,TRBJ2-3,.,CASSPIDYGTQYF,TGTGCCAGCAGCCCCATCGATTACGGTACGCAGTATTTT
TRBV12-3/TRBV12-4,many,TRBJ2-1,.,CASRNERDHLYNEQFF,TGTGCCAGCAGGAACGAACGGGACCACCTATACAATGAGCAGTTCTTC
TRBV30,.,TRBJ2-1,.,CAWSSLSSYNEQFF,TGTGCCTGGAGCTCCCTTAGCTCCTACAATGAGCAGTTCTTC
TRBV19,few,TRBJ2-5,.,CASSMAQGETQYF,TGTGCCAGTAGTATGGCCCAGGGAGAGACCCAGTACTTC
TRBV15,many,TRBJ2-3,.,CATSRDGADTQYF,TGTGCCACCAGCAGAGATGGGGCAGATACGCAGTATTTT
TRBV5-1,many,TRBJ2-1,TRBD2,CASSLKTSGEQFF,TGCGCCAGCAGCTTGAAGACTAGCGGTGAGCAGTTCTTC
TRBV6-5,.,TRBJ2-7,.,CATGSGEQYF,TGTGCCACAGGTTCAGGCGAGCAGTACTTC
TRBV9,many,TRBJ2-1,TRBD2,CASATGTSGSYEQFF,TGTGCCAGCGCGACCGGGACTAGCGGGAGTTATGAGCAGTTCTTC
TRBV9,many,TRBJ2-3,.,CASSVGATGTQYF,TGTGCCAGCAGCGTAGGGGCCACGGGTACGCAGTATTTT
TRBV11-2,many,TRBJ2-3,.,CASSLQLGLLLGTNTQYF,TGTGCCAGCAGCTTACAGTTGGGTCTTCTCCTTGGTACAAATACGCAGTATTTT
TRBV14,.,TRBJ2-1,.,CASSQIYEQFF,TGTGCCAGCAGCCAAATCTATGAGCAGTTCTTC
TRBV7-8,.,TRBJ2-1,TRBD2,CASSLGLLAGGPDEQFF,TGTGCCAGCAGCTTAGGGCTCCTAGCGGGAGGGCCCGATGAGCAGTTCTTC
TRBV12-3/TRBV12-4,many,TRBJ2-2,TRBD1,CASSFRDRVTGELFF,TGTGCCAGCAGTTTCAGGGACAGGGTGACCGGGGAGCTGTTTTTT
TRBV14,.,TRBJ2-3,.,CASSQVSAAAQYF,TGTGCCAGCAGCCAAGTTTCAGCAGCGGCGCAGTATTTT